The rows below give T cell receptor beta chains drawn from one sample of a study of blood T cell repertoires in COVID-19. Generated by immunoSEQ multiplex PCR, the TCRdb table keeps only in-frame clones and is missing some. The table has 230,000 or so clones, over 75% seen once; the top ten hold around 5.4%. Sequencing was carried out using peripheral blood. The receptors were gathered from a human donor in a cohort sampled during active COVID-19. Each CDR3 is given with its conserved first and last residue. A D gene is named only where the DNA matches it firmly. Where a row states a size, it is once, few, many or the class of an expanded clone; other rows omit it.

d_gene	abundance	j_gene	v_gene	CDR3nt	CDR3aa
.	.	TRBJ1-5	TRBV24-1	TGTGCCACCAGTGATTCGGGACTTTTTAGCAATCAGCCCCAGCATTTT	CATSDSGLFSNQPQHF
.	.	TRBJ1-6	TRBV27	TGTGCCAGCAGTTTAATCCCCGGTAATTCACCCCTCCACTTT	CASSLIPGNSPLHF
TRBD1	.	TRBJ2-3	TRBV10-3	TGTGCCATCAGAGGGGGACAGACCTACACAGATACGCAGTATTTT	CAIRGGQTYTDTQYF
TRBD2	.	TRBJ2-7	TRBV30	TGTGCCTGGAGTGCTAGCGGGAGGGCCGGGTACTTC	CAWSASGRAGYF
TRBD2	.	TRBJ2-7	TRBV16	TGTGCCAGCAGACCGGGACTAGTCCCGTACGAGCAGTACTTC	CASRPGLVPYEQYF
TRBD1	.	TRBJ1-5	TRBV5-1	TGCGCCAGCAGCTTGGGACAGGGTGGGGACCAGCCCCAGCATTTT	CASSLGQGGDQPQHF
TRBD1	.	TRBJ1-2	TRBV11-2	TGTGCCAGCAGCTTCCAAACGACAGGGGGTTCCAACTATGGCTACACCTTC	CASSFQTTGGSNYGYTF
TRBD1	.	TRBJ1-3	TRBV15	TGTGCCACCAGCAGCCGAGGGGCCAGGGGGACTGGAAACACCATATATTTT	CATSSRGARGTGNTIYF
.	once	TRBJ2-7	TRBV23-1	TGCGCCAGCATTAAGGGAGACGGCAGCTCCTACGAGCAGTACTTC	CASIKGDGSSYEQYF
.	.	TRBJ2-7	TRBV9	TGTGCCAGCAGCCTACAGGAAATCGCGAACGAGCAGTACTTC	CASSLQEIANEQYF
.	.	TRBJ1-5	TRBV7-2	TGTGCCAGCAGCTTAAGGCCGGGGGGGGGCAATCAGCCCCAGCATTTT	CASSLRPGGGNQPQHF
TRBD1	.	TRBJ1-5	TRBV27	TGTGCCAGCAGACCGACCGGGACAGGGGTTCAGCCCCAGCATTTT	CASRPTGTGVQPQHF
TRBD1	once	TRBJ1-5	TRBV19	TGTGCCAGTAGTCTAACCGGGACAGGTTCTCAGCCCCAGCATTTT	CASSLTGTGSQPQHF
.	.	TRBJ2-7	TRBV7-2	TGTGCCAGCAGCCCGCAGGGGCCAGGGGCCTACGAGCAGTACTTC	CASSPQGPGAYEQYF
.	.	TRBJ2-7	TRBV30	TGTGCCTGGAGGGGTCCGGGAATGAGGGAGCAGTACTTC	CAWRGPGMREQYF
TRBD1	.	TRBJ1-4	TRBV4-3	TGCGCCAGCAGCCAAGAGGGACAGGGCAATGAAAAACTGTTTTTT	CASSQEGQGNEKLFF
.	.	TRBJ1-3	TRBV7-9	TGTGCCAGCAGCTTAGGCCCCAGGGGTGGAAACACCATATATTTT	CASSLGPRGGNTIYF
TRBD1	.	TRBJ2-6	TRBV19	TGTGCCACAGGAGACAGGGCTGGGGCCAACGTCCTGACTTTC	CATGDRAGANVLTF
TRBD1	.	TRBJ2-3	TRBV19	TGTGCCAGTAGCCTACCGGGACAGGGGGGCGATACGCAGTATTTT	CASSLPGQGGDTQYF
TRBD1	.	TRBJ1-2	TRBV5-1	TGCGCCAGCAGCCACCTTAGGACAGGGTTTGGCTACACCTTC	CASSHLRTGFGYTF
.	.	TRBJ1-4	TRBV5-1	TGCGCCAGCAGCTTGGGGGGTACAGGGGAAAAACTGTTTTTT	CASSLGGTGEKLFF
.	.	TRBJ1-4	TRBV19	TGTGCCAGTAGCCGTGGACAGCTTAGACTGTTTTTT	CASSRGQLRLFF
.	.	TRBJ2-1	TRBV3-1/TRBV3-2	TGTGCCAGCAGCCAAGTGGCGGGAGAGCAGTTCTTC	CASSQVAGEQFF
.	few	TRBJ2-3	TRBV7-9	TGTGCCAGCAGGACTTGGGGGGGCACAGATACGCAGTATTTT	CASRTWGGTDTQYF
TRBD2	.	TRBJ2-2	TRBV29-1	TGCAGCGTTGGCCCGCCCAGCGGGATTTACACCGGGGAGCTGTTTTTT	CSVGPPSGIYTGELFF
.	.	TRBJ1-1	TRBV14	TGTGCCAGCAGCCTAGCTGGTGTGGGGGGTACGACTGAAGCTTTCTTT	CASSLAGVGGTTEAFF
.	.	TRBJ2-7	TRBV11-2	TGTGCCAGCAGCTTAGAGGGCAGAGCCTACGAGCAGTACTTC	CASSLEGRAYEQYF
TRBD2	.	TRBJ2-1	TRBV15	TGTGCCACCAGCAGCCCTTCTCTAGCGGGTTCCTACAATGAGCAGTTCTTC	CATSSPSLAGSYNEQFF
.	.	TRBJ1-4	TRBV11-2	TGTGCCAGCAGCTTAGAGGGGGGGCTAACCGGGAGGGAACTGTTTTTT	CASSLEGGLTGRELFF
.	.	TRBJ1-1	TRBV6-5	TGTGCCAGCAGTTACCCCGAGGGCACTGAAGCTTTCTTT	CASSYPEGTEAFF
.	.	TRBJ1-1	TRBV29-1	TGCAGCGTGCTTAGGGGAGGGAACACTGAAGCTTTCTTT	CSVLRGGNTEAFF
.	.	TRBJ2-7	TRBV28	TGTGCCAGCAGACTAGACCTATACGGGTCCTACGAGCAGTACTTC	CASRLDLYGSYEQYF
TRBD2	.	TRBJ2-1	TRBV29-1	TGCAGCGTAGATAGCGCAGCGGGAGGGCCTAATGAGCAGTTCTTC	CSVDSAAGGPNEQFF
TRBD1	.	TRBJ2-7	TRBV11-1	TGTGCCAGCAGCTCCACCGGGACAGGGACCTACGAGCAGTACTTC	CASSSTGTGTYEQYF
TRBD2	few	TRBJ2-7	TRBV18	TGTGCCAGCTCTAGCGGGGAGGGCTACGAGCAGTACTTC	CASSSGEGYEQYF
.	many	TRBJ1-5	TRBV2	TGTGCCAGCTGGACAGATAGCAATCAGCCCCAGCATTTT	CASWTDSNQPQHF
.	.	TRBJ2-1	TRBV19	TGTGCCAGTAGTACCTCTAGCGCCGACAATGAGCAGTTCTTC	CASSTSSADNEQFF
TRBD1	.	TRBJ1-2	TRBV28	TGTGCCAGCAGTTCCGGGACAGCTAAATTCGGCTATGGCTACACCTTC	CASSSGTAKFGYGYTF
TRBD1	.	TRBJ1-1	TRBV6-4	TGTGCCAGCAGGGAACCAGACAGGGCCCGGAACACTGAAGCTTTCTTT	CASREPDRARNTEAFF
TRBD1	.	TRBJ1-2	TRBV10-3	TGTGCCATCAGCCGACAGGGGAGCTACCCTAACTATGGCTACACCTTC	CAISRQGSYPNYGYTF
TRBD2	once	TRBJ2-3	TRBV18	TGTGCCAGCTTCACCATACCGACTAGCACCCCAGATACGCAGTATTTT	CASFTIPTSTPDTQYF